The present T cell receptor beta chain was sequenced within a study of T cell responses to AZD1222 COVID-19 vaccine. The method was immunoSEQ multiplex PCR; TCRdb's version includes in-frame clones alone and lacks a portion of them. Of some 69,000 clones in the sample, roughly 80% are singletons; the top ten hold around 27%. A remark on this clone: The antigen remains unidentified.

Study findings and constraints: There were mostly white British donors and more females than males, and clonal diversity was possibly underestimated. Epitopes outside B.1.351 and B.1.1.7 mutated regions reportedly drew nearly half of spike TCRs. Among those given AZD1222, only 5 to 7 were seropositive at baseline.

After removal of 4 bases from V and 8 bases from J, the junction contained 9 bases not matched to a gene. This CDR3 has 14 amino acids. Germline loops: CDR1 SNHLY, CDR2 FYNNEI. The sample in question was peripheral blood, obtained 28 days after the second AZD1222 dose. The chain recombines TRBV2 with TRBJ2-3; 7 nucleotides agree with TRBD2. The clonotype was recovered from an adult who received the AZD1222 COVID-19 vaccine. CDR3 nucleotides: TGTGCCAGCAGTGGCGGGAGTCCCTCGGGTACGCAGTATTTT. Protein sequence: CASSGGSPSGTQYF.